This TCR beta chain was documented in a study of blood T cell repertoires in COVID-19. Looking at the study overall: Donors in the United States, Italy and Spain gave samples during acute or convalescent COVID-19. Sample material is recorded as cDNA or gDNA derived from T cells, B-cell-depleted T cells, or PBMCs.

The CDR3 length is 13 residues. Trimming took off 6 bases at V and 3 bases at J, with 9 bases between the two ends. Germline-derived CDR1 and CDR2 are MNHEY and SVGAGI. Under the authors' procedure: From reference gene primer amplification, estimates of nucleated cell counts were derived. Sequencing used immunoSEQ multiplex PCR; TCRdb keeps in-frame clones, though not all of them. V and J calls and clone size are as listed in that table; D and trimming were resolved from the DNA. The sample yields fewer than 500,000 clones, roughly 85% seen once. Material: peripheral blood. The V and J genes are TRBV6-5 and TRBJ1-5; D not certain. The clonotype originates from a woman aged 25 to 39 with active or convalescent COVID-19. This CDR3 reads CASRPANNQPQHF. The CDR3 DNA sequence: TGTGCCAGCAGGCCCGCGAACAATCAGCCCCAGCATTTT.